The 6 T cell receptor beta chains given below trace back to one sample, sequenced in a study of monozygotic twins with inflammatory bowel disease. Reanalyzing the 5' RACE reads, TCRdb keeps one entry per CDR3 protein, without DNA. The sample has 80,000 or so distinct CDR3 sequences. The sequencing input was blood. The source of these receptors is a human donor with ulcerative colitis or Crohn's disease, or a healthy co-twin of an affected twin (not recorded which).

This chain's CDR3 is CASTKGTYFYGYTF. The V and J genes are TRBV5-6 and TRBJ1-2. CDR1 is SGHDT, CDR2 YYEEEE, per germline. The CDR3 loop spans 14 amino acids.

This chain joins TRBV12-5 and TRBJ1-1; TCRdb picks TRBD1, but there is no DNA to check that call. Germline CDR1 and CDR2: LGHNT and FRNRAP. The CDR3 extends over 14 amino acids. The CDR3 here is CASGLREENTEAFF.

This chain links TRBV10-3 with TRBJ2-7; TCRdb's D call, TRBD2, is unchecked because there is no DNA. This CDR3 region has 13 residues. The germline gives CDR1 ENHRY, CDR2 SYGVKD. CDR3: CAIRPGLVSEQYF.

V usage is TRBV5-6 and J usage is TRBJ2-3; TCRdb's D gene call, TRBD1, goes unchecked for lack of DNA. There are 15 residues in the CDR3. The germline gives CDR1 SGHDT, CDR2 YYEEEE. The CDR3 loop reads CASSFSGGHTDTQYF.

The chain links TRBV5-5 to TRBJ2-3. The CDR3 totals 16 residues. CDR1 SGHKS and CDR2 YYEKEE come from the germline V gene (reference sequence). This chain's CDR3 is CASSLDRVGTTDTQYF.

The chain carries TRBV3-1 and TRBJ1-6; the TRBD1 assignment by TCRdb is unverifiable without DNA. Germline V gene lookup returns CDR1 LGHDT and CDR2 YNNKEL (reference sequence). This CDR3 comprises 16 residues. Here the CDR3 reads CASSRGQGDPTSPLHF.